The 20 T cell receptor beta chains given below trace back to one sample, sequenced in a study of blood T cell repertoires in COVID-19. Generated by immunoSEQ multiplex PCR, the TCRdb table keeps only in-frame clones and is missing some. Of under 200,000 clones listed, about 93% are singletons. What was sequenced was peripheral blood. These receptors all come from a man aged 50-59 years with acute or convalescent COVID-19.

The V call is TRBV28, the J call TRBJ1-4, with 7 bases that match TRBD1. CDR1 and CDR2 from the germline V gene are MDHEN and SYDVKM. This CDR3 has 15 amino acids. The V and J ends lost 2 bases and 8 bases, in that order; junction bases with no gene match: 8. CDR3 in amino acids: CASSLGTGVQEKLFF. In DNA form, the CDR3 reads TGTGCCAGCAGTTTAGGCACAGGGGTTCAAGAAAAACTGTTTTTT.

The chain couples TRBV30 to TRBJ2-7, with 9 bases lining up with TRBD1. CDR3 length: 13 amino acids. Trimming removed 2 bases from V and 9 bases from J; junction bases left unmatched: 8. Germline V gene sequence: CDR1 GTSNPN, CDR2 SVGIG (reference sequence). The CDR3 nucleotides are TGTGCCTGGAGTAGGACAGGGGTTGACGGGCAGTACGTC. Translation: CAWSRTGVDGQYV.

This clone came up once. The chain combines TRBV18 with TRBJ1-1, with D maybe TRBD1 (5 bases). The CDR3 is 15 residues long. The V gene's germline CDR1 is KGHSH and CDR2 LQKENI. The V gene lost 1 base and the J gene lost 1 base, with 10 bases spanning the gap. CDR3 residues: CASSPLAGTNTEAFF. The DNA for the CDR3 is TGTGCCAGCTCACCACTAGCGGGGACGAACACTGAAGCTTTCTTT.

This chain joins TRBV10-3 and TRBJ2-7; 8 positions agree with TRBD2. J was trimmed by 5 bases and V by 8 bases; bases with no gene match: 14. Germline CDR1 and CDR2: ENHRY and SYGVKD. The CDR3 extends over 15 amino acids. The CDR3 sequence is CAIRGGSPATHEQYV. CDR3 nucleotides: TGTGCCATCCGGGGGGGTAGTCCCGCCACTCACGAGCAGTACGTC.

The CDR3 protein is CASSYSDRGQDTQYF. The CDR3 DNA follows: TGTGCCAGCAGTTACTCAGACAGGGGGCAAGATACGCAGTATTTT. The J gene is TRBJ2-3, the V gene TRBV6-5, with 10 bases that match TRBD1. CDR1 and CDR2 (germline): MNHEY, SVGAGI. This CDR3 spans 15 amino acids. V dropped 0 bases and J dropped 5; count of bases not matched to a gene: 2.

This chain links TRBV7-9 with TRBJ1-1, with a tentative D call TRBD1 (5 bases). Trimming took 2 bases from V and 7 from J, leaving 11 bases between them. Germline CDR1 and CDR2: SEHNR and FQNEAQ (reference sequence). The CDR3 is 13 residues long. Written as DNA, the CDR3 is TGTGCCAGCAGCTTACTGGGGGGATATGAAGCTTTCTTT. This codes for CASSLLGGYEAFF.

In its sample, this clone was seen once. The chain carries TRBV3-1 (or the pseudogene TRBV3-2) and TRBJ1-1, with a possible D match to TRBD1 (6 bases). The germline CDR1 and CDR2 sequences are LGHDT and YNNKEL (reference sequence). The CDR3 sequence is 13 residues long. The V end lost 5 bases, the J end lost 5 bases, and 12 bases lay between the germline ends. Here the CDR3 DNA reads TGTGCCAGCAGCACCCTCAGGGGAACTGAAGCTTTCTTT. This translates into CASSTLRGTEAFF.

This clone turned up a few times. The chain recombines TRBV5-4 with TRBJ2-1; TRBD1 is a possible D gene (6 bases). CDR1 is SGHNT and CDR2 is YYREEE in the germline V gene (reference sequence). Trimming pared 2 bases from V and 8 bases from J, leaving 20 bases between. The CDR3 covers 16 residues. The CDR3 here is CASSFPGTSFRDEQFF. The CDR3 DNA sequence: TGTGCCAGCAGCTTTCCAGGGACATCTTTTAGGGATGAGCAGTTCTTC. The variable domain in full, with the rest retrieved from reference TRBV5-4 and TRBJ2-1, is ETGVTQSPTHLIKTRGQQVTLRCSSQSGHNTVSWYQQALGQGPQFIFQYYREEENGRGNFPPRFSGLQFPNYSSELNVNALELDDSALYLCASSFPGTSFRDEQFFGPGTRLTVL.

V gene TRBV30 combines with J gene TRBJ1-5, with D unclear. The CDR3 loop spans 13 amino acids. CDR1 and CDR2 (germline): GTSNPN, SVGIG (reference sequence). V shed 1 base and J shed 2 bases, with 6 bases lying between them. CDR3 protein: CAWSGLGNQPQHF. CDR3 nucleotide sequence: TGTGCCTGGAGTGGGCTCGGCAATCAGCCCCAGCATTTT. Full variable domain (missing parts from reference TRBV30 and TRBJ1-5): SQTIHQWPATLVQPVGSPLSLECTVEGTSNPNLYWYRQAAGRGLQLLFYSVGIGQISSEVPQNLSASRPQDRQFILSSKKLLLSDSGFYLCAWSGLGNQPQHFGDGTRLSIL.

The chain uses TRBV11-2 and TRBJ2-5; D is perhaps TRBD2 (5 bases). This CDR3 spans 14 amino acids. From germline, CDR1 is SGHAT and CDR2 FQNNGV. V was clipped by 4 bases and J by 2 bases, with 11 bases between them. CDR3 protein: CASSWRRGQETQYF. The DNA for the CDR3 is TGTGCCAGCAGCTGGAGACGCGGGCAAGAGACCCAGTACTTC. Full variable domain (rest looked up from reference TRBV11-2 and TRBJ2-5): EAGVAQSPRYKIIEKRQSVAFWCNPISGHATLYWYQQILGQGPKLLIQFQNNGVVDDSQLPKDRFSAERLKGVDSTLKIQPAKLEDSAVYLCASSWRRGQETQYFGPGTRLLVL.

V is TRBV27 and J is TRBJ1-5; tentatively, D is TRBD1 (6 bases). Trimming took off 1 base at V and 0 bases at J, with 10 bases between the two ends. Germline V CDR1 and CDR2: MNHEY, SMNVEV (reference sequence). CDR3 length: 16 amino acids. The CDR3 protein is CASSLLGAYSNQPQHF. DNA for the CDR3: TGTGCCAGCAGTTTATTGGGGGCATATAGCAATCAGCCCCAGCATTTT.

The genes are TRBV5-1 and TRBJ2-5, with TRBD2 as a possible D gene (6 bases). This CDR3 is 13 amino acids long. Germline assignment: CDR1 SGHRS and CDR2 YFSETQ. The V end was cut by 4 bases, the J end by 1 base, with 8 bases between. The CDR3 nucleotides read TGCGCCAGCAGCGGGGGACTCCAAGAGACCCAGTACTTC. Translated: CASSGGLQETQYF.

A single count supports this clone. The chain links TRBV19 to TRBJ1-5; D is undetermined. V lost 1 base and J lost 0, with 7 bases in between. CDR3 size: 15 residues. The germline CDR1 and CDR2 sequences are LNHDA and SQIVND (reference sequence). The chain's CDR3 is CASSIGQISNQPQHF. In nucleotides, the CDR3 is TGTGCCAGTAGTATAGGGCAGATTAGCAATCAGCCCCAGCATTTT.

This clone has more than one count but fewer than ten. CDR3 coding DNA: TGTGCCAGCAGGGGACAGGGGACGCGGCCCCAGCATTTT. It codes for CASRGQGTRPQHF. The rearrangement uses TRBV28 and TRBJ1-5; 10 positions agree with TRBD1. Germline CDR1 is MDHEN and CDR2 is SYDVKM. This CDR3 has 13 amino acids. V trimming: 6 bases; J trimming: 9 bases; junction bases outside the gene matches: 5.

This sequence joins TRBV6-4 and TRBJ2-2; TRBD1 might be the D (5 bases). The length of the CDR3 is 14 residues. Germline V gene lookup returns CDR1 MRHNA and CDR2 SNTAGT. V dropped 4 bases and J dropped 2 bases, with 8 bases sitting between them. The CDR3 region has the DNA TGTGCCAGCAGTGGGACAAGTAACACCGGGGAGCTGTTTTTT. It translates to CASSGTSNTGELFF.

The chain employs TRBV30 and TRBJ2-5; D is possibly TRBD2 (6 bases). V dropped 1 base and J dropped 2 bases, with 14 bases sitting between them. Germline lookup yields CDR1 GTSNPN and CDR2 SVGIG (reference sequence). This CDR3 is 15 amino acids long. In DNA, the CDR3 is TGTGCCTGGAGTGACCTTGGGACTGTACAAGAGACCCAGTACTTC. Protein: CAWSDLGTVQETQYF.

This chain connects TRBV10-3 to TRBJ1-5, with TRBD1 matching over 8 bases. The CDR3 runs 16 residues. V shed 2 bases and J 5 bases; nucleotides not matched to a gene: 8. CDR1 ENHRY and CDR2 SYGVKD come from the germline V gene. The CDR3 DNA follows: TGTGCCATCAGTGAGCCGGGGACAGGCGGGGATCAGCCCCAGCATTTT. Translated, it gives CAISEPGTGGDQPQHF.

CDR3 residues: CASRDTGAGNTIYF. CDR3 sequence (DNA): TGTGCCAGCAGAGACACAGGGGCTGGAAACACCATATATTTT. V usage is TRBV7-9 and J usage is TRBJ1-3; TRBD1 agrees at 7 bases. There are 14 residues in the CDR3. The germline gives CDR1 SEHNR, CDR2 FQNEAQ (reference sequence). The junction had 4 bases not matched to a gene; V was cut back by 6 bases and J by 2 bases.

This clone turned up a few times. The chain recombines TRBV27 with TRBJ2-7; the D gene is possibly TRBD2 (5 bases). This CDR3 is built from 12 residues. Germline assignment: CDR1 MNHEY and CDR2 SMNVEV (reference sequence). The V and J ends lost 5 bases and 4 bases respectively, with 9 bases between them. CDR3: CASSPTGYEQYF. Here the CDR3 DNA reads TGTGCCAGCAGTCCCACGGGATACGAGCAGTACTTC.

The V gene is TRBV29-1, the J gene TRBJ2-1; 9 bases are shared with TRBD1. Unmatched junction bases numbered 7, after V lost 3 bases and J lost 7 bases. The CDR3 covers 14 residues. CDR1 SQVTM and CDR2 ANQGSEA come from the germline V gene. DNA of the CDR3: TGCAGCGTTGACAGGGGACAGGGAGGAAATGAGCAGTTCTTC. The encoded protein is CSVDRGQGGNEQFF.